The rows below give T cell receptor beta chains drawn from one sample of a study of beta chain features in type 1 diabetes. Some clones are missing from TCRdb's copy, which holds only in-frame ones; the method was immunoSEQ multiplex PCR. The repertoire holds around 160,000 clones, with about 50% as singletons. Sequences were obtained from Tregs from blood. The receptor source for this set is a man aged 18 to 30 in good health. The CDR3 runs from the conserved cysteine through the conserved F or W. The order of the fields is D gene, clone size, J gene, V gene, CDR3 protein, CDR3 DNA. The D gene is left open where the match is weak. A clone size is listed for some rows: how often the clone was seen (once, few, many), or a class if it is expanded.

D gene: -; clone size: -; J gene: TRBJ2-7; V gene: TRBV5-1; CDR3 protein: CASSLVAGNEQYF; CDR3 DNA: TGCGCCAGCAGCTTGGTTGCAGGGAACGAGCAGTACTTC
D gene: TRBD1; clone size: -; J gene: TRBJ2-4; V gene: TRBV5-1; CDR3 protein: CASSPWTGGNIQYF; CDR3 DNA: TGCGCCAGCAGCCCCTGGACAGGGGGAAACATTCAGTACTTC
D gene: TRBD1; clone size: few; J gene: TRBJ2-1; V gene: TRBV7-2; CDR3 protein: CASSSRTGLFDEQFF; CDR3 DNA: TGTGCCAGCAGCTCGAGGACAGGGTTGTTTGATGAGCAGTTCTTC
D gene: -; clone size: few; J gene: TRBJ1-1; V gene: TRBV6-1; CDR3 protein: CATRRLGGTEAFF; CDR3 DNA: TGTGCCACCCGGCGGCTAGGAGGCACTGAAGCTTTCTTT
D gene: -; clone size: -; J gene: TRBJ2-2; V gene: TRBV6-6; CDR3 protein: CASYRGGAGELFF; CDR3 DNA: TGTGCCAGCTATAGAGGAGGGGCCGGGGAGCTGTTTTTT
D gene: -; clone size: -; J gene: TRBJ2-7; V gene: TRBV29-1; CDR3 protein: CSVRVSYEQYF; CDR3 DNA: TGCAGCGTTCGGGTATCTTACGAGCAGTACTTC
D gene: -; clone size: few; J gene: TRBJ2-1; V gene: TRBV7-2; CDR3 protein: CASSEQVWQGRARGEQFF; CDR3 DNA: TGTGCCAGCAGCGAACAGGTGTGGCAGGGTAGAGCTCGCGGTGAGCAGTTCTTC
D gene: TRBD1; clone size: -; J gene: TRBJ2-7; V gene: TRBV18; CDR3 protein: CASSPQGQGLYEQYF; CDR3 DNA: TGTGCCAGCTCACCACAGGGACAGGGATTGTACGAGCAGTACTTC
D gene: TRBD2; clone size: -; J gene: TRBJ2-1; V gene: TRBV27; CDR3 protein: CASSKQTSGRYNEQFF; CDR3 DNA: TGTGCCAGCAGCAAACAAACTAGCGGGAGGTACAATGAGCAGTTCTTC
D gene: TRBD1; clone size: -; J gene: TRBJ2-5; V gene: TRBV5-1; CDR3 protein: CASSFLGQGVQETQYF; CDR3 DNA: TGCGCCAGCAGCTTTTTAGGACAGGGTGTACAAGAGACCCAGTACTTC
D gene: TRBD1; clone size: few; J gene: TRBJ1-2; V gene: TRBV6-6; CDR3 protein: CASNRQTGTQIYGYTF; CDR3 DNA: TGTGCCAGCAACCGCCAGACAGGGACTCAGATCTATGGCTACACCTTC
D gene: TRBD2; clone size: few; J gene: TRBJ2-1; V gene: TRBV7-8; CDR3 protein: CASSQPGLAGVRVGVEQFF; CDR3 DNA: TGTGCCAGCAGCCAACCGGGACTAGCGGGAGTCCGAGTTGGGGTTGAGCAGTTCTTC
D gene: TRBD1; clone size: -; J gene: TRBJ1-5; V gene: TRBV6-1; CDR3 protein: CASTSTGVSNQPQHF; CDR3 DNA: TGTGCCAGCACCTCGACAGGGGTTAGCAATCAGCCCCAGCATTTT
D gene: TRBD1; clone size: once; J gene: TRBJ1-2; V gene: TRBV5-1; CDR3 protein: CASSGYRTGNYGYTF; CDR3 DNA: TGCGCCAGCAGCGGGTATAGGACAGGGAACTATGGCTACACCTTC
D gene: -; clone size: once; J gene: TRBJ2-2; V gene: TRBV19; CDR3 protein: CATTWTANTGELFF; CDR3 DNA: TGTGCCACCACTTGGACAGCGAACACCGGGGAGCTGTTTTTT
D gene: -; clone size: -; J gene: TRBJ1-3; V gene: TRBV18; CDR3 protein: CASSSDRPTSGNTIYF; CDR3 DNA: TGTGCCAGCTCATCCGACAGGCCGACCTCTGGAAACACCATATATTTT
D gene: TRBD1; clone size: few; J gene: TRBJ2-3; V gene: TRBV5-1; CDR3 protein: CASSLRGQGGTDTQYF; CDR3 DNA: TGCGCCAGCAGCTTAAGAGGACAGGGGGGCACAGATACGCAGTATTTT
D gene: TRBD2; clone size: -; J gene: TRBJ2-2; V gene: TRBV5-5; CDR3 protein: CASSLVGREYTGELFF; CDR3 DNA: TGTGCCAGCAGCTTGGTGGGGCGGGAGTACACCGGGGAGCTGTTTTTT
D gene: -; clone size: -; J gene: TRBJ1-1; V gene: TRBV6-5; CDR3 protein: CASSYFGVGGEAFF; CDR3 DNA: TGTGCCAGCAGTTACTTTGGGGTAGGGGGTGAAGCTTTCTTT
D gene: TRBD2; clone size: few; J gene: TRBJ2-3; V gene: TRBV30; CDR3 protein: CAWSRRLAGGQRSDTQYF; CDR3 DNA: TGTGCCTGGAGCCGAAGGCTAGCGGGGGGCCAACGGTCAGATACGCAGTATTTT
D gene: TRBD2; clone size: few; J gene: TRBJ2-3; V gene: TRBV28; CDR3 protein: CASSPPRGSGGTRTDTQYF; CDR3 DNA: TGTGCCAGCAGTCCCCCCAGGGGGAGCGGGGGGACCCGCACAGATACGCAGTATTTT
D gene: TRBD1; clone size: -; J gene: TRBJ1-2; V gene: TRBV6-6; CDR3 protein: CASNNDRDIDGYTF; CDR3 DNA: TGTGCCAGCAACAACGACAGGGATATAGATGGCTACACCTTC
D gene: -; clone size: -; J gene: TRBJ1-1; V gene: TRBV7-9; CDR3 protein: CASSLAGGNTEAFF; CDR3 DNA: TGTGCCAGCAGCTTAGCGGGGGGGAACACTGAAGCTTTCTTT
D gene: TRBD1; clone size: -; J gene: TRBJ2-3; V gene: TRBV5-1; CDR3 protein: CASRSTGGTDTQYF; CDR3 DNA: TGCGCCAGCAGATCGACAGGGGGCACAGATACGCAGTATTTT
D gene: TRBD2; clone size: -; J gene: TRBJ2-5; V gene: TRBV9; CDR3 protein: CASSVFASGFQETQYF; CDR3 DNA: TGTGCCAGCAGCGTATTCGCTAGCGGGTTCCAAGAGACCCAGTACTTC
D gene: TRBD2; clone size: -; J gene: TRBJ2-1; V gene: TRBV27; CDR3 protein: CASSIAGTSGSVTYNEQFF; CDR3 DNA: TGTGCCAGCAGTATCGCCGGGACTAGCGGGAGTGTGACCTACAATGAGCAGTTCTTC
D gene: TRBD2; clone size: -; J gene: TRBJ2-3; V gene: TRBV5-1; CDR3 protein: CASSRQIAGVLGTQYF; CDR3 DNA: TGCGCCAGCAGCAGACAAATAGCGGGGGTTCTTGGGACGCAGTATTTT
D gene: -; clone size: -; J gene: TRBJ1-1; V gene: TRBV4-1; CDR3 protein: CASSPGGTVSTEAFF; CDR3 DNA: TGCGCCAGCAGCCCCGGGGGTACGGTGAGCACTGAAGCTTTCTTT
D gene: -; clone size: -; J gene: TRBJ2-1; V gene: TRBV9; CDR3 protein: CASSARHPSPYNEQFF; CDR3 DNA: TGTGCCAGCAGCGCCCGACACCCGTCGCCCTACAATGAGCAGTTCTTC
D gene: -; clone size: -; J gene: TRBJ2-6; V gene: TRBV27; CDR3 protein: CASSFVSRAGANVLTF; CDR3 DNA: TGTGCCAGCAGTTTTGTGAGTCGGGCTGGGGCCAACGTCCTGACTTTC
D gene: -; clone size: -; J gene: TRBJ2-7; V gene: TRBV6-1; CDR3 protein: CASTTGREEQYF; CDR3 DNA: TGTGCCAGCACCACCGGACGGGAAGAGCAGTACTTC
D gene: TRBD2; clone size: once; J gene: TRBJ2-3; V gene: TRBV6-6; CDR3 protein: CASSGLGTDTQYF; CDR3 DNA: TGTGCCAGCAGCGGACTAGGCACAGATACGCAGTATTTT
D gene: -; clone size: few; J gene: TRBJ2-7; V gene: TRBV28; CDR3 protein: CASSSPPRYEQYF; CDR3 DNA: TGTGCCAGCAGTTCTCCCCCCAGGTACGAGCAGTACTTC
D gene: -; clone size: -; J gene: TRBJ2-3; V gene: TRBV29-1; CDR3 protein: CSVQPGSTTDTQYF; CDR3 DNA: TGCAGCGTACAACCCGGGTCCACCACAGATACGCAGTATTTT
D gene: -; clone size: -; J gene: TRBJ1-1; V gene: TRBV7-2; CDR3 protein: CASSLVAPGGVFF; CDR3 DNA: TGTGCCAGCAGCTTAGTGGCGCCGGGGGGTGTTTTCTTT
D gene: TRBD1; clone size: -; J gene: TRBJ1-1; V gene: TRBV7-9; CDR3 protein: CASSFRQGKDTEAFF; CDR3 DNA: TGTGCCAGCAGCTTTCGACAGGGGAAGGACACTGAAGCTTTCTTT
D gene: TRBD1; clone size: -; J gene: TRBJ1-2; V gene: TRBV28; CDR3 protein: CASSPHHPGQDGGYTF; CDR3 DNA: TGTGCCAGCAGTCCGCACCATCCCGGACAGGACGGGGGCTACACCTTC
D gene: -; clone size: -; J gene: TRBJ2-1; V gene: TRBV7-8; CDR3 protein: CASSLIGRILSYNEQFF; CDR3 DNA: TGTGCCAGCAGCTTAATTGGCAGGATCCTCTCCTACAATGAGCAGTTCTTC
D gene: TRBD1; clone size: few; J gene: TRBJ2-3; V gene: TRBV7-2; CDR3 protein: CASSSLGQGADTQYF; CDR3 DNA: TGTGCCAGCAGCTCCCTGGGACAGGGGGCCGATACGCAGTATTTT
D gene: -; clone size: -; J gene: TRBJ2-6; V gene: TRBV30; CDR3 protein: CAWSGKGAGANVLTF; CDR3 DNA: TGTGCCTGGAGTGGAAAGGGGGCTGGGGCCAACGTCCTGACTTTC
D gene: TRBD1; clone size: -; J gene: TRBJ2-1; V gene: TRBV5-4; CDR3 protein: CASSVPGQHNEQFF; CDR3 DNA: TGTGCCAGCAGCGTCCCGGGACAGCACAATGAGCAGTTCTTC
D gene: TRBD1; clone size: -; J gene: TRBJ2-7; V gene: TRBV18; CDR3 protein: CASSQTGQGFEQYF; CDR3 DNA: TGTGCCAGCTCACAAACGGGACAGGGGTTCGAGCAGTACTTC
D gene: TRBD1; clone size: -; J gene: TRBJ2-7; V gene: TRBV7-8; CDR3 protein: CASSPTGYFYEQYF; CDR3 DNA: TGTGCCAGCAGCCCGACAGGGTACTTCTACGAGCAGTACTTC
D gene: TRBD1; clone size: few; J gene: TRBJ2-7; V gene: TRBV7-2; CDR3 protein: CASSLGTPGQGTYEQYF; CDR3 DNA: TGTGCCAGCAGCTTAGGGACTCCGGGACAGGGCACCTACGAGCAGTACTTC
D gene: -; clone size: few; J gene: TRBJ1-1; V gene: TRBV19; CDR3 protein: CASRPVQSNTEAFF; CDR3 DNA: TGTGCCAGTAGACCGGTTCAAAGTAACACTGAAGCTTTCTTT
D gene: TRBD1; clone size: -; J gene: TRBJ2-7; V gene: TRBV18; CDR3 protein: CASSLLRDRELVFYEQYF; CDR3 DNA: TGTGCCAGCTCACTACTCCGGGACAGAGAATTGGTTTTCTACGAGCAGTACTTC
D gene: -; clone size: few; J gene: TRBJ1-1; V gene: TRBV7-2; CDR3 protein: CASRADRLNTEAFF; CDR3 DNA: TGTGCCAGCAGGGCGGACAGACTAAACACTGAAGCTTTCTTT
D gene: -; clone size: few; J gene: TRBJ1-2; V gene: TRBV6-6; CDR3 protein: CASSDYGYTF; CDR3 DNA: TGTGCCAGCAGCGACTATGGCTACACCTTC
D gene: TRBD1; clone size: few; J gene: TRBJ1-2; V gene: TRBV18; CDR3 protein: CASSSSDRAGYGYTF; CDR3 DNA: TGTGCCAGCTCATCCTCCGACAGGGCGGGCTATGGCTACACCTTC
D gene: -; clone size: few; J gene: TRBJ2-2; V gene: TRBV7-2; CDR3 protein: CASSLDSARVRTGELFF; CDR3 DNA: TGTGCCAGCAGCTTAGATTCCGCCAGGGTGCGGACCGGGGAGCTGTTTTTT
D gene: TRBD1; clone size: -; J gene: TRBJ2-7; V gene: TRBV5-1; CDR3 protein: CASSLEQGIYEQYF; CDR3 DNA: TGCGCCAGCAGCTTGGAACAGGGGATCTACGAGCAGTACTTC
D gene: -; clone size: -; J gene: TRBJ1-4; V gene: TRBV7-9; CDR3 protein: CASSFAGEGGKLFF; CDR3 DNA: TGTGCCAGCAGCTTTGCCGGGGAGGGCGGAAAACTGTTTTTT